Listed below are T cell receptor beta chains from one sample, sequenced in a study of T cells in Graves' hyperthyroidism and ophthalmopathy. TCRdb reprocessed the multiplex PCR reads with MiXCR, giving one entry per CDR3 protein. The sample has 210,000 or so distinct CDR3 sequences; 17% are singletons. Sequenced input: blood. The receptors shown here come from a man aged 50 or older with Graves' hyperthyroidism. Both conserved end residues are part of each CDR3. A D gene is named only where the DNA matches it firmly. The size of a clone is reported for some rows only, either as once, few or many, or as a class for expanded clones.

V	D	length	size	J	CDR3	DNA
TRBV7-9	TRBD2	16	few	TRBJ2-2	CASSPLAGVGTGELFF	TGTGCCAGCAGCCCACTAGCGGGAGTGGGCACCGGGGAGCTGTTTTTT
TRBV24-1	TRBD1	15	many	TRBJ2-3	CATSSPGQGMDTQYF	TGTGCCACCAGCAGCCCCGGACAGGGGATGGATACGCAGTATTTT
TRBV18	TRBD2	15	NA	TRBJ2-1	CASSPGSGSYNEQFF	TGTGCCAGCTCACCAGGTAGCGGGTCCTACAATGAGCAGTTCTTC
TRBV12-3/TRBV12-4	NA	15	few	TRBJ1-6	CASSLGHLDDSPLHF	TGTGCCAGCAGTCTTGGGCATCTGGATGATTCACCCCTCCACTTT
TRBV7-9	NA	14	many	TRBJ2-7	CASSWDTYSYEQYF	TGTGCCAGCAGCTGGGACACTTACTCCTACGAGCAGTACTTC
TRBV3-1	NA	13	many	TRBJ2-1	CASSRVLNNEQFF	TGTGCCAGCAGCCGAGTATTAAACAATGAGCAGTTCTTC
TRBV13	TRBD1	18	NA	TRBJ2-2	CASSLSRDRGLGTGELFF	TGTGCCAGCAGCCTAAGCCGGGACAGGGGGCTGGGGACCGGGGAGCTGTTTTTT
TRBV27	TRBD1	20	many	TRBJ2-3	CASSLTDGQGVEGISDTQYF	TGTGCCAGCAGTTTGACCGATGGACAGGGCGTGGAGGGAATATCAGATACGCAGTATTTT
TRBV5-1	TRBD1	15	NA	TRBJ2-3	CASSFGTGMADTQYF	TGCGCCAGCAGCTTTGGGACAGGGATGGCAGATACGCAGTATTTT
TRBV30	NA	12	NA	TRBJ2-5	CATDREGETQYF	TGTGCCACCGACAGGGAGGGGGAGACCCAGTACTTC
TRBV3-1	NA	13	NA	TRBJ2-1	CASSLILGTAQFF	TGTGCCAGCAGCCTTATACTGGGAACAGCGCAGTTCTTC